Sequencing of this T cell receptor beta chain was carried out in a study of cytomegalovirus exposure and HLA in healthy donors. Overall study: A subsequent analysis reported that the 120 validation repertoires were produced on the same platform that had also been used for the 666 first-cohort repertoires.

Comments on this clone: Its target is not known.

Germline V gene sequence: CDR1 MNHEY, CDR2 SMNVEV (reference sequence). This CDR3 has 15 amino acids. V lost 0 bases and J lost 2, with 11 bases in between. Separate from the approximately 730-subject first cohort, the approximately 120-subject validation cohort was the one that the donors belonged to. Profiling relied on immunoSEQ multiplex PCR, and the TCRdb table lists in-frame clones only, not all of them. The data contain about 84,000 clones, roughly 93% of them seen just once; the ten biggest clones take up about 2.2%. Study-wide results and limits: The CMV antigen specificity of a few CMV-associated chains was confirmed through in vitro analysis. First-cohort TCR clusters tended to co-occur in the 90 to 150 validation repertoires, a later analysis found.

The chain combines TRBV27 with TRBJ2-7, with D tentatively TRBD2 (5 bases). The receptor comes from a man between 25 and 39 years old in good health and CMV-seronegative. Material: PBMCs. The CDR3 loop is CASSLSRGAPYEQYF. The DNA for the CDR3 is TGTGCCAGCAGTTTATCACGGGGAGCGCCCTACGAGCAGTACTTC.